This entry describes one T cell receptor beta chain. These data come from a study of blood T cell repertoires in COVID-19. Germline CDR1 SEHNR, CDR2 FQNEAQ (reference sequence). The length of the CDR3 is 15 residues. Germline trimming cut 3 bases from V and 2 bases from J; bases unmatched to any gene: 2. Clones were sequenced by immunoSEQ multiplex PCR, and TCRdb holds only the in-frame ones, with some missing. The table records roughly 53,000 clones, 85% to 90% of them present only once. Specimen: peripheral blood. This chain connects TRBV7-9 to TRBJ2-7; 12 positions agree with TRBD2. The source is a woman of 80 years or more with COVID-19, enrolled during active disease. The CDR3 region is CASSFLAGGTYEQYF. DNA for the CDR3: TGTGCCAGCAGCTTCCTAGCGGGAGGGACCTACGAGCAGTACTTC.